Each of the 30 T cell receptor beta chains below was sequenced from the same sample in a study of human T cells and chemical hapten exposure. As to time point: patch test 2, 6 weeks after DPC sensitization. Treatment given: therapeutic diphenylcyclopropenone sensitization with weekly scalp DPC. One entry per CDR3 protein results from TCRdb running MiXCR on the RACE reads. The repertoire holds more than 70,000 distinct CDR3 sequences, with more than 9% as singletons. The sequencing here drew on whole blood, taken in connection with sensitization to the hapten diphenylcyclopropenone (DPC). These receptors were collected from a man younger than 35 with alopecia areata. Some clones in this sample may be carry-over from other donors' samples.

This clonotype was recorded a few times. The J gene is TRBJ1-4, the V gene TRBV27, with D unresolved. This CDR3 has 12 amino acids. Germline V CDR1 and CDR2: MNHEY, SMNVEV (reference sequence). Trimming cost V 5 bases and J 4 bases, with 5 bases left between them. The CDR3 sequence is CASSLNNEKLFF. In nucleotides, the CDR3 is TGTGCCAGCAGTCTAAATAATGAAAAACTGTTTTTT. The whole variable domain, filled in from reference TRBV27 and TRBJ1-4, reads EAQVTQNPRYLITVTGKKLTVTCSQNMNHEYMSWYRQDPGLGLRQIYYSMNVEVTDKGDVPEGYKVSRKEKRNFPLILESPSPNQTSLYFCASSLNNEKLFFGSGTQLSVL.

In its sample, this clonotype was seen many times. The gene calls are TRBV5-1 and TRBJ1-2; D gene unclear. The ends were cut back, 0 bases at V and 0 bases at J, with 6 bases in the middle. The CDR3 is 14 amino acids. Germline loops: CDR1 SGHRS, CDR2 YFSETQ. The CDR3 sequence: CASSLDLANYGYTF. DNA of the CDR3: TGCGCCAGCAGCTTGGACCTGGCTAACTATGGCTACACCTTC.

The chain uses TRBV28 and TRBJ1-6; D might be TRBD1 (5 bases). The CDR3 runs 15 residues. The germline V gene has CDR1 MDHEN and CDR2 SYDVKM. The germline V and J ends were trimmed by 4 bases and 10 bases, with 17 bases remaining between them. The chain's CDR3 is CASSSTGTQTSPLHF. The CDR3 DNA sequence: TGTGCCAGCAGTTCAACCGGGACGCAAACATCACCCCTCCACTTT. The whole variable domain, remainder taken from reference TRBV28 and TRBJ1-6, is DVKVTQSSRYLVKRTGEKVFLECVQDMDHENMFWYRQDPGLGLRLIYFSYDVKMKEKGDIPEGYSVSREKKERFSLILESASTNQTSMYLCASSSTGTQTSPLHFGNGTRLTVT.

This clonotype was observed at least ten times. The chain recombines TRBV27 with TRBJ1-1; 8 bases match TRBD1. The CDR3 runs 13 residues. The germline V gene has CDR1 MNHEY and CDR2 SMNVEV (reference sequence). The V gene end was trimmed by 6 bases and the J gene end by 5 bases; junction bases not matched to a gene: 5. CDR3 amino acids: CASREDRGTEAFF. CDR3 nucleotides: TGTGCCAGCAGGGAAGACAGGGGTACTGAAGCTTTCTTT.

This clonotype showed up many times. V usage is TRBV19 and J usage is TRBJ2-7, with TRBD1 matching over 7 bases. The length of the CDR3 is 17 residues. V dropped 3 bases and J dropped 6; count of bases not matched to a gene: 17. Germline lookup yields CDR1 LNHDA and CDR2 SQIVND (reference sequence). DNA of the CDR3: TGTGCCAGTAGTATGGTCACTGACAGGGCGGTACCGGGCGAGCAGTACTTC. Its translation is CASSMVTDRAVPGEQYF.

This clonotype was seen a few times. CDR3 region: CAVKANTGELFF. The DNA of the CDR3 is TGTGCCGTGAAGGCGAACACCGGGGAGCTGTTTTTT. The chain links TRBV28 to TRBJ2-2; D remains unclear. CDR3 length equals 12 residues. V lost 11 bases and J lost 0, with 7 bases in between. Germline V lookup: CDR1 MDHEN, CDR2 SYDVKM.

The gene calls are TRBV20-1 and TRBJ1-5; D possibly corresponds to TRBD1 (6 bases). The CDR3 contains 15 residues. V lost 6 bases to trimming and J lost 1 base, with 16 bases between them. CDR1 and CDR2 (germline): DFQATT, SNEGSKA (reference sequence). CDR3 sequence (DNA): TGCAGTGCCCCTGTGGGGGGGGCGAGCAATCAGCCCCAGCATTTT. Encoded protein: CSAPVGGASNQPQHF.

The chain has TRBV5-4 and TRBJ2-1; 8 positions match TRBD2. Germline assignment: CDR1 SGHNT and CDR2 YYREEE (reference sequence). Trimming at V came to 10 bases and at J to 2 bases, leaving 17 bases not matched to a gene. The CDR3 is 17 residues long. Here the CDR3 DNA reads TGTGCCCTTAGGAACGGGGGGGCTGCCTCCACCTACAATGAGCAGTTCTTC. Amino acid sequence: CALRNGGAASTYNEQFF.

This clonotype was seen many times. This chain uses TRBV18 with TRBJ1-3; D possibly corresponds to TRBD1 (5 bases). V dropped 0 bases and J dropped 4 bases, with 10 bases sitting between them. The CDR3 is 15 residues long. CDR1 and CDR2 from the germline V gene are KGHSH and LQKENI. The CDR3: CASSPPSGTGNTIYF. In DNA form, the CDR3 reads TGTGCCAGCTCACCACCTTCAGGGACCGGAAACACCATATATTTT.

The chain uses TRBV4-3 and TRBJ1-5; no reliable D call. This CDR3 is built from 13 residues. Trimming took off 1 base at V and 7 bases at J, with 8 bases between the two ends. Germline loops: CDR1 LGHNA, CDR2 YSLEER. The CDR3 reads CASSQVTGQPQHF. The CDR3 coding sequence is TGCGCCAGCAGCCAAGTAACTGGGCAGCCCCAGCATTTT.

At least ten counts were recorded for this clonotype. This chain joins TRBV20-1 and TRBJ2-7, with 8 bases fitting TRBD2. The CDR3 consists of 13 residues. CDR1 and CDR2 (germline): DFQATT, SNEGSKA (reference sequence). Trimming cost V 6 bases and J 2 bases; bases outside gene matches: 6. The CDR3 is CSAVAGLTYEQYF. Here the CDR3 DNA reads TGCAGTGCCGTAGCGGGGTTGACCTACGAGCAGTACTTC.

This clonotype came up many times. The gene calls are TRBV5-4 and TRBJ2-3; a weak D match, TRBD2 (7 bases). The germline CDR1 and CDR2 sequences are SGHNT and YYREEE (reference sequence). Trimming shortened V by 4 bases and J by 5 bases, and 20 bases separated the two germline ends. This CDR3 contains 16 residues. The CDR3 nucleotides are TGTGCCAGCAGCCTAGCTTTGGGGGGGGCAGGAGATACGCAGTATTTT. This codes for CASSLALGGAGDTQYF.

This chain links TRBV4-1 with TRBJ2-5; the match to TRBD2 covers 14 bases. The V and J ends lost 0 bases and 5 bases, in that order; junction bases with no gene match: 8. The germline V gene encodes CDR1 MGHRA and CDR2 YSYEKL. The CDR3 loop spans 18 amino acids. For the CDR3, the DNA is TGCGCCAGCAGCCAAGATTCGACTAGCGGGGGGGCCAGGGAGACCCAGTACTTC. Its translation: CASSQDSTSGGARETQYF.

The chain links TRBV4-2 to TRBJ1-2, with D hard to call. Germline values: CDR1 LGHNA, CDR2 YNFKEQ. The CDR3 runs to 10 residues. V was trimmed by 3 bases and J by 9 bases, leaving 5 bases between them. DNA of the CDR3: TGTGCCAGCAGCCAGACAAGCTACACCTTC. It specifies CASSQTSYTF.

This sequence joins TRBV7-2 and TRBJ2-2; D gene ambiguous. Germline V lookup: CDR1 SGHTA, CDR2 FQGNSA. Trimming removed 4 bases from V and 11 bases from J, with 5 bases in between. This CDR3 has 10 residues. The CDR3 DNA reads TGTGCCAGCAGCTATAGCGAGCTGTTTTTT. The encoded protein is CASSYSELFF.

As to this clonotype: One junction end does not reproduce the germline sequence, and a read error may be involved. This chain links TRBV4-3 with TRBJ2-1, with 9 bases fitting TRBD1. Germline CDR1 reads LGHNA; CDR2 reads YSLEER. CDR3 size: 19 residues. The CDR3 protein is CASSQAITGGIGEYSEQFF. The CDR3 nucleotides are TGCGCCAGCAGCCAAGCGATTACAGGGGGCATCGGCGAGTACAGTGAGCAGTTCTTC.

V and J are TRBV7-9 and TRBJ1-1; 9 bases line up with TRBD1. The CDR3 consists of 15 residues. The germline gives CDR1 SEHNR, CDR2 FQNEAQ (reference sequence). The ends lost 2 bases at V and 1 base at J; junction bases unmatched: 2. The CDR3 region is CASSLLTGGNTEAFF. For the CDR3, the DNA is TGTGCCAGCAGCTTACTGACAGGGGGGAACACTGAAGCTTTCTTT. Combining the CDR3 with reference TRBV7-9 and TRBJ1-1 gives the whole variable domain DTGVSQNPRHKITKRGQNVTFRCDPISEHNRLYWYRQTLGQGPEFLTYFQNEAQLEKSRLLSDRFSAERPKGSFSTLEIQRTEQGDSAMYLCASSLLTGGNTEAFFGQGTRLTVV.

This clonotype was seen a handful of times. The gene calls are TRBV5-4 and TRBJ2-5, with D perhaps matching TRBD2 (6 bases). The CDR3 has 14 amino acids. Germline values: CDR1 SGHNT, CDR2 YYREEE (reference sequence). Trimming took 0 bases from V and 7 from J, leaving 13 bases between them. The CDR3 DNA reads TGTGCCAGCAGCTTGGAAGGAGGGTCGAGGACCCAGTACTTC. Its protein product is CASSLEGGSRTQYF.

This chain connects TRBV24-1 to TRBJ2-1; TRBD1 matches at 9 bases. The germline V gene has CDR1 KGHDR and CDR2 SFDVKD. Losses at the gene ends were 5 bases for V and 3 bases for J; bases not matched to a gene: 4. The CDR3 length is 15 residues. The CDR3 sequence is CATSARDRDYNEQFF. CDR3 nucleotide sequence: TGTGCCACCAGTGCGAGGGACAGGGACTACAATGAGCAGTTCTTC.

This clonotype was observed a few times. The chain carries TRBV11-2 and TRBJ2-2, with 10 bases that match TRBD2. V shed 2 bases and J 3 bases; nucleotides not matched to a gene: 12. CDR3 size: 19 residues. In germline, CDR1 is SGHAT, CDR2 FQNNGV. This chain's CDR3 is CASSLNGHLAGAHTGELFF. In nucleotides, the CDR3 is TGTGCCAGCAGCTTAAATGGGCACCTAGCGGGGGCCCACACCGGGGAGCTGTTTTTT.

This clonotype turned up a few times. V usage is TRBV29-1 and J usage is TRBJ2-3; 13 positions agree with TRBD2. This CDR3 is 15 amino acids long. Germline CDR1 SQVTM, CDR2 ANQGSEA. The junction had 2 bases not matched to a gene; V was cut back by 4 bases and J by 1 base. CDR3 sequence reads: CSVAGLAGGTDTQYF. CDR3 sequence (DNA): TGCAGCGTTGCCGGACTAGCGGGGGGCACAGATACGCAGTATTTT.

The V and J genes are TRBV20-1 and TRBJ2-7; 9 positions match TRBD1. The CDR3 sequence is 13 residues long. Germline V CDR1 and CDR2: DFQATT, SNEGSKA (reference sequence). After removal of 7 bases from V and 2 bases from J, the junction contained 6 bases not matched to a gene. The CDR3 region has the DNA TGCAGTGGCCCGGGACAGGGTGCCTACGAGCAGTACTTC. Amino acid sequence: CSGPGQGAYEQYF.

J is TRBJ2-7 and V is TRBV6-2 or TRBV6-3; a possible D gene is TRBD1 (6 bases). Trimming shortened V by 4 bases and J by 3 bases, and 19 bases separated the two germline ends. Germline V lookup: CDR1 MNHEY, CDR2 SVGEGT. This CDR3 is built from 16 residues. DNA of the CDR3: TGTGCCAGCAGTTCGGACAGACATGACTTTGGCTACGAGCAGTACTTC. Residues: CASSSDRHDFGYEQYF.

This clonotype turned up a few times. The rearrangement uses TRBV6-5 and TRBJ1-5; D unresolved. The CDR3 runs to 15 residues. Germline values: CDR1 MNHEY, CDR2 SVGAGI. V gave up 0 bases and J gave up 7 bases, with 13 bases separating them. The CDR3 region is CASSYSSGLGQPQHF. The CDR3 bases are TGTGCCAGCAGTTACTCGAGCGGGCTTGGGCAGCCCCAGCATTTT.

Ten or more counts support this clonotype. The chain joins TRBV7-6 to TRBJ2-5; D is unresolved. The CDR3 runs 16 residues. Germline V gives CDR1 SGHVS, CDR2 FNYEAQ. V was clipped by 0 bases and J by 2 bases, with 13 bases between them. The CDR3 spells CASSLARRQPQETQYF. CDR3 DNA sequence: TGTGCCAGCAGCTTAGCCCGCCGGCAGCCACAAGAGACCCAGTACTTC.

There are a few counts of this clonotype. The chain employs TRBV6-4 and TRBJ2-3; 9 bases agree with TRBD2. Germline V gene sequence: CDR1 MRHNA, CDR2 SNTAGT. J was trimmed by 4 bases and V by 0 bases; bases with no gene match: 8. The CDR3 spans 17 residues. The CDR3 region is CASSDSVGGGAADTQYF. The CDR3 bases are TGTGCCAGCAGTGACTCAGTCGGCGGGGGGGCGGCAGATACGCAGTATTTT.

This clonotype was counted ten times or more. The chain recombines TRBV7-6 with TRBJ2-5; either TRBD1 or TRBD2 may fit D (5 bases each). CDR1 SGHVS and CDR2 FNYEAQ come from the germline V gene. The CDR3 is 14 amino acids. Trimming took off 5 bases at V and 5 bases at J, with 15 bases between the two ends. CDR3 sequence reads: CASSPWIRGETQYF. In nucleotides, the CDR3 is TGTGCCAGCAGCCCGTGGATTCGGGGCGAGACCCAGTACTTC.

V and J are TRBV5-6 and TRBJ1-6; no firm D call. Trimming left V 1 base short and J 10 bases short, with 18 bases between. CDR3 length equals 16 residues. Germline V lookup: CDR1 SGHDT, CDR2 YYEEEE. CDR3 coding DNA: TGTGCCAGCAGCTTGAAACGCGCCCGGATCGGGTCACCCCTCCACTTT. This gives the protein CASSLKRARIGSPLHF.

This clonotype has a handful of counts. The rearrangement links TRBV9 to TRBJ1-1, with a weak D call TRBD1 (5 bases). Germline V lookup: CDR1 SGDLS, CDR2 YYNGEE. V was cut by 0 bases and J by 0 bases, with 12 bases left in between. The CDR3 covers 16 residues. CDR3 loop: CASSVDGGDLNTEAFF. Here the CDR3 DNA reads TGTGCCAGCAGCGTAGATGGGGGGGACCTGAACACTGAAGCTTTCTTT.

Comment on this clonotype: A much larger clonotype is one base distant, so this may be a read error. The genes are TRBV9 and TRBJ1-4; 11 nucleotides line up with TRBD1. The CDR3 contains 16 residues. CDR1 and CDR2 (germline): SGDLS, YYNGEE. This CDR3 reads CTSSEDRGRDNEKLFF. The CDR3 DNA sequence: TGTACCAGCAGCGAGGACAGGGGGCGAGATAATGAAAAACTGTTTTTT.